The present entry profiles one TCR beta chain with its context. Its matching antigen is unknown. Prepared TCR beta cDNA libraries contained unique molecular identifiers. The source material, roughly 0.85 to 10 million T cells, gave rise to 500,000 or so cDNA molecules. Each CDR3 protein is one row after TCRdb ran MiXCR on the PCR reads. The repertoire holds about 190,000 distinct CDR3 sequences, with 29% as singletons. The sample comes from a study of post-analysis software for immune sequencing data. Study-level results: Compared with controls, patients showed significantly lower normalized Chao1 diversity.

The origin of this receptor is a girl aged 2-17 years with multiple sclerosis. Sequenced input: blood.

CDR3 sequence (DNA): TGTGCCTGGAGTGTACTGGTGGGCGATGAGCAGTACTTC. Its translation: CAWSVLVGDEQYF. The V call is TRBV30, the J call TRBJ2-5; D is undetermined. The CDR3 covers 13 residues. V was trimmed by 0 bases and J by 11 bases, leaving 16 bases between them. Germline V gives CDR1 GTSNPN, CDR2 SVGIG (reference sequence).